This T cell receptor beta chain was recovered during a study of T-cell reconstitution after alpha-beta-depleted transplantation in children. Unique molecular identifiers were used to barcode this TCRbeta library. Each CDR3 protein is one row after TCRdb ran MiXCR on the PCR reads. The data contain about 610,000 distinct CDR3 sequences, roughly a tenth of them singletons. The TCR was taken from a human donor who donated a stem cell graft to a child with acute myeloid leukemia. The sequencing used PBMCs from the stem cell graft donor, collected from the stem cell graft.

CDR3 protein: CASSLRSGSNEQFF. CDR3 nucleotides: TGTGCCAGCAGCTTAAGGTCGGGTAGTAATGAGCAGTTCTTC. The chain is built from TRBV11-2 and TRBJ2-1; D is unresolved. Germline CDR1 SGHAT, CDR2 FQNNGV. V was trimmed by 2 bases and J by 7 bases, leaving 12 bases between them. The CDR3 runs to 14 residues.